These 10 T cell receptor beta chains originate from one sample sequenced in a study of shared clonotypes between healthy human individuals. Generated by immunoSEQ multiplex PCR, the TCRdb table keeps only in-frame clones and is missing some. The sample consists of about 2.4 million clones, 85% to 95% of them appearing once. Sample: naive CD4+ T cells sorted from blood. The subset is: CD45RA+ positively selected. These receptors all come from a man between 18 and 29 years old in good health.

The V gene is TRBV19, the J gene TRBJ1-6; TRBD1 aligns across 10 bases. CDR3 size: 14 residues. The trim removed 10 bases at V and 6 bases at J, leaving 6 bases unmatched. Per the germline V gene, CDR1 is LNHDA and CDR2 is SQIVND (reference sequence). CDR3 region: CATRTGGTNSPLHF. The CDR3 bases are TGTGCCACAAGGACAGGGGGGACTAATTCACCCCTCCACTTT.

This rearrangement joins TRBV9 to TRBJ2-2; D unclear. The V and J ends lost 4 bases and 4 bases respectively, with 8 bases between them. This CDR3 is 13 amino acids long. Looked up from germline, CDR1 is SGDLS and CDR2 is YYNGEE. In DNA, the CDR3 is TGTGCCAGCAGCCTTCAGATCACCGGGGAGCTGTTTTTT. Amino acids: CASSLQITGELFF.

CDR3 in DNA: TGTGCCAGCAGCTTAGCGATGCCGACAGGGGACATTCAGTACTTC. This sequence encodes CASSLAMPTGDIQYF. The chain employs TRBV7-9 and TRBJ2-4; 8 nucleotides line up with TRBD1. With 0 bases clipped from V and 8 bases from J, the junction kept 6 bases outside the gene matches. Germline V CDR1 and CDR2: SEHNR, FQNEAQ (reference sequence). The CDR3 is 15 amino acids. Together with reference TRBV7-9 and TRBJ2-4, the CDR3 gives the full variable domain: DTGVSQNPRHKITKRGQNVTFRCDPISEHNRLYWYRQTLGQGPEFLTYFQNEAQLEKSRLLSDRFSAERPKGSFSTLEIQRTEQGDSAMYLCASSLAMPTGDIQYFGAGTRLSVL.

J is TRBJ1-6 and V is TRBV14; possibly TRBD1 for D (6 bases). The CDR3 runs 15 residues. Trimming removed 4 bases from V and 1 base from J, with 8 bases in between. Germline V lookup: CDR1 SGHDN, CDR2 FVKESK. The CDR3 loop is CASSRGGSYNSPLHF. For the CDR3, the DNA is TGTGCCAGCAGCCGAGGGGGTTCCTATAATTCACCCCTCCACTTT.

The rearrangement uses TRBV6-5 and TRBJ2-2; D gene uncertain. The CDR3 is 13 residues long. Germline lookup yields CDR1 MNHEY and CDR2 SVGAGI. Trimming removed 4 bases at V and 1 base at J, with 4 bases between. CDR3 sequence: CASSWRNTGELFF. The CDR3, as DNA: TGTGCCAGCAGTTGGAGGAACACCGGGGAGCTGTTTTTT.

CDR3 bases: TGTGCCAGCCGGGACAGGATTGTATCCGGGGAGCTGTTTTTT. It codes for CASRDRIVSGELFF. V is TRBV6-1 and J is TRBJ2-2, with 8 bases aligning to TRBD1. Germline V gene lookup returns CDR1 MNHNS and CDR2 SASEGT. The CDR3 contains 14 residues. V lost 8 bases, J lost 6 bases, and 8 bases stayed unmatched.

This clone has just a few counts. The rearrangement uses TRBV30 and TRBJ1-5, with D tentatively TRBD1 (5 bases). V was clipped by 2 bases and J by 5 bases, with 10 bases between them. Per germline, CDR1 GTSNPN and CDR2 SVGIG (reference sequence). The CDR3 is 13 residues long. The CDR3 sequence: CAWSKKGDQPQHF. In nucleotides, the CDR3 is TGTGCCTGGAGTAAAAAAGGGGATCAGCCCCAGCATTTT.

Written as DNA, the CDR3 is TGTGCCAGCAGCTCCAGGGGTAGGGTAGACATTCAGTACTTC. Protein sequence: CASSSRGRVDIQYF. The V call is TRBV7-2, the J call TRBJ2-4; D is perhaps TRBD1 (6 bases). V shed 4 bases and J shed 8 bases, with 15 bases lying between them. The CDR3 runs to 14 residues. The germline V gene encodes CDR1 SGHTA and CDR2 FQGNSA.

The CDR3 DNA reads TGTGCCAGCAGTTCGGGGGAGGGCAATGAGCAGTTCTTC. This translates into CASSSGEGNEQFF. V and J are TRBV6-5 and TRBJ2-1; 7 bases are shared with TRBD2. Looked up from germline, CDR1 is MNHEY and CDR2 is SVGAGI. The CDR3 is 13 amino acids. The J segment lost 6 bases and the V segment lost 4 bases, leaving 3 bases of the junction unmatched.

The V and J genes are TRBV18 and TRBJ2-6; 9 nucleotides agree with TRBD1. V lost 3 bases and J lost 0; bases outside the gene matches: 9. CDR1 KGHSH and CDR2 LQKENI come from the germline V gene. This CDR3 contains 19 residues. The CDR3 DNA reads TGTGCCAGCTCACCGTCCTCAGACAGGGGGATCTCTGGGGCCAACGTCCTGACTTTC. The encoded protein is CASSPSSDRGISGANVLTF.